Each of the 21 T cell receptor beta chains below was sequenced from the same sample in a study of tumor-infiltrating lymphocytes in primary liver carcinoma. Total RNA (roughly 550 ng) served as template for TCR beta cDNA synthesis primed by a constant-region primer. Libraries covering TCR beta were generated through three nested multiplex PCR rounds (using a slightly modified ARM-PCR). In the first two PCR rounds, TRBV1-TRBV30 forward primers were paired with a C-beta reverse primer, and each round lasted approximately 9 cycles. TCRdb redid the calling of the multiplex PCR reads with MiXCR, one entry per CDR3 protein. The data show 99,000 or so distinct CDR3 sequences, more than 65% seen once. Co-extracting RNA and DNA was done with about 17-31 mg of unsorted bulk tissue as input. Source material: liver tumor tissue from sampling region 5. Regarding subset: tumor region T5, tumor centre. The receptors originated from an older woman with primary liver carcinoma and hepatitis B virus infection.

Notes on this clonotype: A much larger clone lies one base from this, so it may be a read error. The chain joins TRBV18 to TRBJ2-2; D remains unclear. The CDR3 consists of 14 residues. Germline lookup yields CDR1 KGHSH and CDR2 LQKENI. The DNA for the CDR3 is TGTGCCGGCTCGCAGGAAACGAACACCGGGGAGCTGTTTTTT. It codes for CAGSQETNTGELFF.

There are many counts of this clonotype. The CDR3 sequence: CASSPQVGTGTLYGYTF. The CDR3 coding sequence is TGTGCCAGCAGCCCACAGGTCGGCACAGGGACCTTGTATGGCTACACCTTC. The V gene is TRBV7-8, the J gene TRBJ1-2; a weak D match, TRBD1 (6 bases). Trimming pared 5 bases from V and 5 bases from J, leaving 24 bases between. The CDR3 is made up of 17 amino acids. CDR1 is SGHVS, CDR2 FQNEAQ, per germline.

Turning to this clonotype: One junction end does not reproduce the germline sequence, and a read error may be involved. The rearrangement joins TRBV29-1 to TRBJ2-1; D remains unclear. Germline V gene sequence: CDR1 SQVTM, CDR2 ANQGSEA. The CDR3 runs to 14 residues. CDR3 amino acids: CSVRPRDTYNEQFF. Here the CDR3 DNA reads TGCAGCGTCCGCCCACGAGACACCTACAATGAGCAGTTCTTT.

The chain joins TRBV9 to TRBJ2-3; D gene ambiguous. There are 15 residues in the CDR3. Germline V gives CDR1 SGDLS, CDR2 YYNGEE. Trimming left V 0 bases short and J 0 bases short, with 8 bases between. In DNA form, the CDR3 reads TGTGCCAGCAGCGTAGTTGCGGATAGCACAGATACGCAGTATTTT. Translation: CASSVVADSTDTQYF.

This clonotype was counted ten times or more. The chain has TRBV6-6 and TRBJ2-3; TRBD2 might be the D (6 bases). V lost 5 bases, J lost 5 bases, and 8 bases lay in between. The CDR3 extends over 12 amino acids. The germline gives CDR1 MNHNY, CDR2 SVGAGI (reference sequence). CDR3 protein: CASSLGGDTQYF. The CDR3 region has the DNA TGTGCCAGCAGTCTCGGGGGAGATACGCAGTATTTT.

Concerning this clonotype itself: Germline and junction disagree at one end, which may indicate a read error. The gene calls are TRBV29-1 and TRBJ1-2, with no clear D. Germline loops: CDR1 SQVTM, CDR2 ANQGSEA. CDR3 size: 11 residues. In DNA form, the CDR3 reads TGCAGCATCGGGCAGGACTATGGCTACGCCTTC. This encodes CSIGQDYGYAF.

In regard to this clonotype: One base away lies a much larger clone, so this may be a sequencing read error. The chain links TRBV30 to TRBJ2-7; D gene ambiguous. CDR1 GTSNPN and CDR2 SVGIG come from the germline V gene (reference sequence). Trimming removed 5 bases at V and 2 bases at J, with 16 bases between. The CDR3 runs 14 residues. CDR3 sequence (DNA): TGTGCCTGGGGGATACCTCCTCGACCCTACGAGCAGTACTTC. This encodes CAWGIPPRPYEQYF.

Note on this clonotype: Its ends do not fully match the called genes, so a read error is possible. The chain uses TRBV28 and TRBJ2-5; 7 bases map to TRBD1. The germline V gene encodes CDR1 MDHEN and CDR2 SYDVKM. This CDR3 spans 14 amino acids. The CDR3 spells CAGSLQGKTETQYF. CDR3 DNA: TGTGCCGGCAGTTTACAGGGGAAAACAGAGACCCAGTACTTC.

Remarks on this clonotype: The CDR3 does not end in the conserved phenylalanine or tryptophan, so this is likely a read error. No DNA is shown, since the ends of the CDR3 on it are uncertain; the CDR3 is the one TCRdb lists. The J gene is TRBJ1-1, the V gene TRBV12-3 or TRBV12-4; the table gives TRBD1 as D, unverified against the DNA. The CDR3 adds up to 13 amino acids, both ends counted. The CDR3 protein is CASVVGAGTEAFY.

In regard to this clonotype: Because it lacks the conserved phenylalanine or tryptophan at the end, this CDR3 is likely a read error. Because the CDR3's place on the DNA is in doubt, the DNA is left out and the CDR3 is given as listed by TCRdb. This chain connects TRBV12-3 or TRBV12-4 to TRBJ1-2. The CDR3 spans 12 amino acids, including both terminal residues. The CDR3 here is CASSLGRKNYAL.

The chain employs TRBV11-2 and TRBJ1-3, with D unresolved. V lost 5 bases and J lost 0, with 23 bases in between. Germline V gene sequence: CDR1 SGHAT, CDR2 FQNNGV. CDR3 size: 19 residues. CDR3 protein: CASSPRPNRGAYSGNTIYF. CDR3 nucleotide sequence: TGTGCCAGCAGCCCACGCCCGAACAGAGGAGCGTACTCTGGAAACACCATATATTTT. Full variable domain (missing parts from reference TRBV11-2 and TRBJ1-3): EAGVAQSPRYKIIEKRQSVAFWCNPISGHATLYWYQQILGQGPKLLIQFQNNGVVDDSQLPKDRFSAERLKGVDSTLKIQPAKLEDSAVYLCASSPRPNRGAYSGNTIYFGEGSWLTVV.

This clonotype has a count of ten or more. The gene calls are TRBV7-8 and TRBJ2-1; D perhaps matches TRBD1 (5 bases). Trimming took off 5 bases at V and 9 bases at J, with 11 bases between the two ends. This CDR3 has 12 residues. CDR1 and CDR2 (germline): SGHVS, FQNEAQ. CDR3 in amino acids: CASSPLGLEQFF. CDR3 nucleotide sequence: TGTGCCAGCAGCCCTTTGGGGCTTGAGCAGTTCTTC.

V is TRBV7-8 and J is TRBJ2-1; either TRBD1 or TRBD2 may supply D (5 bases each). V was pared by 4 bases and J by 5 bases, with 15 bases between. The CDR3 runs 15 residues. The germline gives CDR1 SGHVS, CDR2 FQNEAQ. The CDR3 DNA reads as TGTGCCAGCAGCTCGGGACGGTCCATCCACAATGAGCAGTTCTTC. It codes for CASSSGRSIHNEQFF.

For this clonotype: The conserved phenylalanine or tryptophan is not found at the CDR3 terminus, so this likely reflects a read error. The chain recombines TRBV12-3 or TRBV12-4 with TRBJ2-3; possible D gene TRBD1, 5 bases. The ends were cut back, 4 bases at V and 10 bases at J, with 12 bases in the middle. This CDR3 is built from 12 residues. CDR3 nucleotides: TGTGCCAGCAGTTGTGGGGCTATATCGCAGTATTTA. Translation: CASSCGAISQYL.

About this clonotype: A read error may produce the germline difference seen at one junction end. The chain employs TRBV11-2 and TRBJ2-1; D remains ambiguous. CDR3 size: 13 residues. Germline CDR1 SGHAT, CDR2 FQNNGV. This chain's CDR3 is CASSRQNTNEPFF. The CDR3 DNA reads TGTGCCAGTAGCCGACAAAACACCAATGAGCCGTTCTTC.

This rearrangement joins TRBV5-1 to TRBJ1-1; D is ambiguous. The ends were cut back, 7 bases at V and 2 bases at J, with 18 bases in the middle. From germline, CDR1 is SGHRS and CDR2 YFSETQ. This CDR3 is built from 15 residues. The CDR3 sequence: CASRLDGVTNTEAFF. In DNA form, the CDR3 reads TGCGCCAGCCGTTTGGATGGGGTGACTAACACTGAAGCTTTCTTT.

As to this clonotype: A read error may produce the germline difference seen at one junction end. The chain is built from TRBV6-5 and TRBJ1-1; D gene uncertain. The CDR3 runs 15 residues. Germline V gene data show CDR1 as MNHEY and CDR2 as SVGAGI. CDR3 nucleotides: TGTGCCAGCATCCCGACACCTACATCGAACATTGAAGTTTTCTTT. Translating it yields CASIPTPTSNIEVFF.

On this clonotype: A much more abundant neighbour one base away suggests this may be a read error. The chain couples TRBV7-8 to TRBJ2-5; unclear D gene. Trimming took 2 bases from V and 1 from J, leaving 8 bases between them. Germline lookup yields CDR1 SGHVS and CDR2 FQNEAQ. The CDR3 covers 14 residues. The CDR3 loop reads CASSLRWRQETQYF. The CDR3 DNA reads as TGTGCCAGCAGCTTAAGGTGGCGCCAAGAGACCCAGTACTTC.

As for this clonotype: It may be a read error: a sequence one base away is much more abundant. Because it lacks the conserved phenylalanine or tryptophan at the end, this CDR3 is likely a read error. The rearrangement joins TRBV13 to TRBJ2-3; D gene uncertain. Germline values: CDR1 PRHDT, CDR2 FYEKMQ (reference sequence). This CDR3 is built from 15 residues. With 7 bases removed from V and 0 bases from J, the gap between germline ends came to 14 bases. The CDR3 DNA reads TGTGCCAGCACCTACGGCAGTACTAGCACAGATACGCAGTATTAT. Its translation is CASTYGSTSTDTQYY.

This clonotype showed up many times. This chain links TRBV6-6 with TRBJ2-7; 9 bases match TRBD1. V lost 7 bases and J lost 2; bases outside the gene matches: 9. CDR3 length: 15 residues. Germline CDR1 reads MNHNY; CDR2 reads SVGAGI (reference sequence). As DNA, the CDR3 is TGTGCCAGCAACCCCCAACAGGGGGCTGCCTACGAGCAGTACTTC. This encodes CASNPQQGAAYEQYF.

This clonotype was seen a handful of times. The chain employs TRBV28 and TRBJ1-3; the D gene is possibly TRBD1 (5 bases). Trimming removed 5 bases from V and 2 bases from J, with 10 bases in between. From germline, CDR1 is MDHEN and CDR2 SYDVKM. The CDR3 loop spans 14 amino acids. CDR3 loop: CASSPVGAGNTIYF. CDR3 bases: TGTGCCAGCAGTCCGGTAGGGGCTGGAAACACCATATATTTT.